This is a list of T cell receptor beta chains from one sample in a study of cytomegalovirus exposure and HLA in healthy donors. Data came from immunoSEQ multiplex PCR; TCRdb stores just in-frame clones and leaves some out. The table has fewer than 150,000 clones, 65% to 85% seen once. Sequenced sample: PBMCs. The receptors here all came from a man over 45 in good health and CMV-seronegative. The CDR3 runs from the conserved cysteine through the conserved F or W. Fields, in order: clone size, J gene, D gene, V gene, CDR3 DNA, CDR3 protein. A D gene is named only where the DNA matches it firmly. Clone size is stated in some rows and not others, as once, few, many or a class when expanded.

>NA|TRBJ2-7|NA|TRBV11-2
TGTGCCAGCAGCTTAGATTGGCTAGCGACGGGCGAGCAGTACTTC
CASSLDWLATGEQYF
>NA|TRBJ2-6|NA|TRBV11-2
TGTGCCAGCAGCCCCACACGACAGGGAGGTCTTCTTGGGGCCAACGTCCTGACTTTC
CASSPTRQGGLLGANVLTF
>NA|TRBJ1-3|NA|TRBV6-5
TGTGCCAGCAGCACCGGACAATACTCTGGAAACACCATATATTTT
CASSTGQYSGNTIYF
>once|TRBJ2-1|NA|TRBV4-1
TGCGCCAGCAGCCACCCCCGACTAGATAATGAGCAGTTCTTC
CASSHPRLDNEQFF
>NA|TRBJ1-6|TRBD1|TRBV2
TGTGCCAGCAGTGCAGGGACAGGGAATTCACCCCTCCACTTT
CASSAGTGNSPLHF
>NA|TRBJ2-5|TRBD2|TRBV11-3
TGTGCCAGCAGCTTAGGAACGCCTAGCGGGAGTGAAGAGACCCAGTACTTC
CASSLGTPSGSEETQYF
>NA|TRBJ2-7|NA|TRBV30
TGTGCCTGGAGTCCCCGGACAGCGCAGTACTTC
CAWSPRTAQYF
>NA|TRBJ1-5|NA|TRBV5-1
TGCGCCAGCAGCTTGGAGGGGTCCCAGCCCCAGCATTTT
CASSLEGSQPQHF
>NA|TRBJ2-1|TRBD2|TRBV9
TGTGCCAGCAGCGTAGCACTAGCGGGAGGGTACAATGAGCAGTTCTTC
CASSVALAGGYNEQFF
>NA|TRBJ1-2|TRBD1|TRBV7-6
TGTGCCAGCAGCTTAGGAGACAGGGAAGGGTATGGCTACACCTTC
CASSLGDREGYGYTF
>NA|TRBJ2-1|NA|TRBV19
TGTGCCAGTAGTATTAGAGGGAGTGAGCAGTTCTTC
CASSIRGSEQFF
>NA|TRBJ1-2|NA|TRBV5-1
TGCGCCAGCAGCTTTAGAAGGTCGGGGAATGGCTACACCTTC
CASSFRRSGNGYTF
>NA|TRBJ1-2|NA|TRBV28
TGTGCCAGCAGCTCCGGTACGGGTGGCTACACCTTC
CASSSGTGGYTF
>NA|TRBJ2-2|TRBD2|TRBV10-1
TGCGCCAGCAGTGATCGTGGGACTAGGGAGCTGTTTTTT
CASSDRGTRELFF
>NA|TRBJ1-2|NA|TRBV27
TGTGCCAGCAGCCACAGGGCCGAGCGGGGCTACACCTTC
CASSHRAERGYTF
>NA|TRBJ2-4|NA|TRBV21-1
TGTGCCAGCAGCAAGGGGACACCCAAAAACATTCAGTACTTC
CASSKGTPKNIQYF
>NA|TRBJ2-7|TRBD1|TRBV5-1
TGCGCCAGCAGCTTGGGACAGGGGAGAGAGCAGTACTTC
CASSLGQGREQYF
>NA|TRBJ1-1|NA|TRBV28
TGTGCCAGCAGTCGAGCAGGTTCGAACACTGAAGCTTTCTTT
CASSRAGSNTEAFF
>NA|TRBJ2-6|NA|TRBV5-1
TGCGCCAGCAGCTTAACAGACTCTGGGGCCAACGTCCTGACTTTC
CASSLTDSGANVLTF
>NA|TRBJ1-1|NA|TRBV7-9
TGTGCCAGCAAGGTACAGAACCTGAACACTGAAGCTTTCTTT
CASKVQNLNTEAFF
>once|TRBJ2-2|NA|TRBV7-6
TGTGCCAGCAGCTTAGGTATACGGGGAGCGAACACCGGGGAGCTGTTTTTT
CASSLGIRGANTGELFF
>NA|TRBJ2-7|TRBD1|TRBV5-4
TGTGCCAGCAGCTCGCCGGGACAGGCTTCCTACGAGCAGTACTTC
CASSSPGQASYEQYF
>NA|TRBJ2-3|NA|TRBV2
TGTGCCAGCAGCAATAGCGGAGGGGGCCTAGATACGCAGTATTTT
CASSNSGGGLDTQYF
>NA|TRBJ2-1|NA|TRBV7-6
TGTGCCAGCAGCGGCCGCAGAAATGAGCAGTTCTTC
CASSGRRNEQFF
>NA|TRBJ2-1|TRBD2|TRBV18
TGTGCCAGCTCACCACTGGCGGGAGTTGGTAATGAGCAGTTCTTC
CASSPLAGVGNEQFF
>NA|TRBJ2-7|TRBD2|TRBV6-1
TGTGCCAGCCCTAGCGGGAGGGCCCACGAGCAGTACTTC
CASPSGRAHEQYF
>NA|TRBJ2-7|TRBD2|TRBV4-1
TGCGCCAGCAGCCTCGCCGGGGGGGCTAGCAGCTCCTACGAGCAGTACTTC
CASSLAGGASSSYEQYF
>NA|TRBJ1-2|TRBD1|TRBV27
TGTGCCAGCAGTCCGACCGGGACAGGGGGTCACGGCTACACCTTC
CASSPTGTGGHGYTF
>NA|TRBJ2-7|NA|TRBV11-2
TGTGCCAGCAGCTTAGATCGGGGTCTTGGCGAGCAGTACTTC
CASSLDRGLGEQYF
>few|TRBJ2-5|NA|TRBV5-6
TGTGCCAGCAGCCCGGGATGGGCATACCAAGAGACCCAGTACTTC
CASSPGWAYQETQYF
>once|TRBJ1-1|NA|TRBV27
TGTGCCAGCAGTTCCTCAGGGATGCTCACTGAAGCTTTCTTT
CASSSSGMLTEAFF
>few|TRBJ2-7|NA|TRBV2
TGTGCCAGCACCGAGGGAGTTACGGAGCAGTACTTC
CASTEGVTEQYF